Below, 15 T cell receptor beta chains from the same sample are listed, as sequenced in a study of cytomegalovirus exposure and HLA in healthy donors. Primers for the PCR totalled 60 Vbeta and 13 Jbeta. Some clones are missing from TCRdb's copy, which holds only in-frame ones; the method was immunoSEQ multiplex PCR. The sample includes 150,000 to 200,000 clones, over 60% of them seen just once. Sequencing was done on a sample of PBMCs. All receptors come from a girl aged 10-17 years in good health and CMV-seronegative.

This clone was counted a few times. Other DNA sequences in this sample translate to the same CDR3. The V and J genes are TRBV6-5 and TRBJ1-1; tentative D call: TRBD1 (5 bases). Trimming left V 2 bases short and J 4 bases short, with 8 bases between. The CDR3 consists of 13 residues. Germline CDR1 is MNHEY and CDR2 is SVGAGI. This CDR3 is CASSYGGSTEAFF. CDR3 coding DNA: TGTGCCAGCAGTTACGGGGGGAGCACTGAAGCTTTCTTT.

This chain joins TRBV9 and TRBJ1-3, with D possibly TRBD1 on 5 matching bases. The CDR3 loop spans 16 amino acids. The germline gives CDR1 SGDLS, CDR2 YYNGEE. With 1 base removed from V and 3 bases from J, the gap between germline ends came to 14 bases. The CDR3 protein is CASSVSAGQDGNTIYF. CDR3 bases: TGTGCCAGCAGCGTATCCGCGGGGCAAGATGGAAACACCATATATTTT.

For the CDR3, the DNA is TGTGCCAGCAGCCGGACACCCGGGGAGCTGTTTTTT. Its protein product is CASSRTPGELFF. This chain uses TRBV7-3 with TRBJ2-2; D is perhaps TRBD1 (5 bases). The CDR3 consists of 12 residues. Germline CDR1 reads SGHTA; CDR2 reads FQGTGA. Trimming removed 5 bases from V and 6 bases from J, with 7 bases in between. The full variable domain, with the rest looked up from reference TRBV7-3 and TRBJ2-2, is GAGVSQTPSNKVTEKGKYVELRCDPISGHTALYWYRQSLGQGPEFLIYFQGTGAADDSGLPNDRFFAVRPEGSVSTLKIQRTERGDSAVYLCASSRTPGELFFGEGSRLTVL.

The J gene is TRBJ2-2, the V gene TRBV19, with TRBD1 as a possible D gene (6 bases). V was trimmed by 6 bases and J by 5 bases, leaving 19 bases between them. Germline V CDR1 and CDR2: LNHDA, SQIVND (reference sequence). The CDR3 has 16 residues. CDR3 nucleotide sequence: TGTGCCAGTAGAGAAAAGGGGAACAGGGATACCGGGGAGCTGTTTTTT. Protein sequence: CASREKGNRDTGELFF.

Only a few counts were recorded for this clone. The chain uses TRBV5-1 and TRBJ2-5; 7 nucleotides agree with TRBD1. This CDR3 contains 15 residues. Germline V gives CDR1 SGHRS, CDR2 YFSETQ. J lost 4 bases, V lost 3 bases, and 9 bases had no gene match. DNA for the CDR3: TGCGCCAGCAGCTCTACGTACAGGGGTCGAGAGACCCAGTACTTC. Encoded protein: CASSSTYRGRETQYF. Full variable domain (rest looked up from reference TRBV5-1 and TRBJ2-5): KAGVTQTPRYLIKTRGQQVTLSCSPISGHRSVSWYQQTPGQGLQFLFEYFSETQRNKGNFPGRFSGRQFSNSRSEMNVSTLELGDSALYLCASSSTYRGRETQYFGPGTRLLVL.

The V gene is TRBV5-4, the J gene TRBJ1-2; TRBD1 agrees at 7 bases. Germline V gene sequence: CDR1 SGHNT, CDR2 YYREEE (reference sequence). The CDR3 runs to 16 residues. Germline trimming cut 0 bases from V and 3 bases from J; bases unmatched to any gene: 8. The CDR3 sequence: CASSLGEDRWDYGYTF. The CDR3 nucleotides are TGTGCCAGCAGCTTGGGCGAGGACAGGTGGGACTATGGCTACACCTTC.

DNA for the CDR3: TGTGCCAGCACCCCTAGCGGGGTCGATGAGCAGTTCTTC. Residues: CASTPSGVDEQFF. This chain connects TRBV6-6 to TRBJ2-1, with 9 bases aligning to TRBD2. The germline CDR1 and CDR2 sequences are MNHNY and SVGAGI (reference sequence). Trimming took 7 bases from V and 8 from J; bases not matched to a gene: 6. CDR3 length: 13 amino acids.

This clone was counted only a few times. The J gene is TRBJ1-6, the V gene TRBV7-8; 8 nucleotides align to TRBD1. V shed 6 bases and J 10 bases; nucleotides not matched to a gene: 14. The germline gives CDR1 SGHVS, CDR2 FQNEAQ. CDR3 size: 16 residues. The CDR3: CASSPTPGQVISPLHF. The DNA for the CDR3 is TGTGCCAGCAGTCCGACTCCGGGACAGGTGATATCACCCCTCCACTTT.

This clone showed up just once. The CDR3 protein is CASSEVPDSNSPLHF. In DNA form, the CDR3 reads TGTGCCAGCAGTGAAGTCCCGGACAGTAATTCACCCCTCCACTTT. The chain links TRBV2 to TRBJ1-6, with D possibly matching TRBD1 (6 bases). Trimming left V 1 base short and J 6 bases short, with 10 bases between. The CDR3 extends over 15 amino acids. Germline V lookup: CDR1 SNHLY, CDR2 FYNNEI.

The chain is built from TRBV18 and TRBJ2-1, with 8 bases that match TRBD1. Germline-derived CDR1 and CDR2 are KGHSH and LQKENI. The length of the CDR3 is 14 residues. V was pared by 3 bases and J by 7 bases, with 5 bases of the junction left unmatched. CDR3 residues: CASSPGTGSNEQFF. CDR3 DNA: TGTGCCAGCTCACCTGGGACAGGTTCGAATGAGCAGTTCTTC.

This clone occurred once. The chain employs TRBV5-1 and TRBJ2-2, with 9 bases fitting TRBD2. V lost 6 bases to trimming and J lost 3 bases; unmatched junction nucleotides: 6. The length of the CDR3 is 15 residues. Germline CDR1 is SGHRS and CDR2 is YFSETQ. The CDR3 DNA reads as TGCGCCAGCAAGGAGCGGGGGGCAGACACCGGGGAGCTGTTTTTT. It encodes CASKERGADTGELFF.

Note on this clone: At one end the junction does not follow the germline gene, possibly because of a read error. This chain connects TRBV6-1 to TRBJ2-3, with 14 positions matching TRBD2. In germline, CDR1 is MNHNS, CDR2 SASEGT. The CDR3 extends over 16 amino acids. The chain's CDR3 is CASSGTSGGITDMQYF. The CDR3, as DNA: TGTGCCAGCAGTGGGACTAGCGGGGGGATTACAGATATGCAGTATTTT.

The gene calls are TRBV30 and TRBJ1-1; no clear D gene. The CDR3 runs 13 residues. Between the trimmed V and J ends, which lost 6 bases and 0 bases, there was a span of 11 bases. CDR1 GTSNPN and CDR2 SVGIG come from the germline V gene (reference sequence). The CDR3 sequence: CACSPGLNTEAFF. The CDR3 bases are TGTGCCTGTAGTCCAGGTCTGAACACTGAAGCTTTCTTT.

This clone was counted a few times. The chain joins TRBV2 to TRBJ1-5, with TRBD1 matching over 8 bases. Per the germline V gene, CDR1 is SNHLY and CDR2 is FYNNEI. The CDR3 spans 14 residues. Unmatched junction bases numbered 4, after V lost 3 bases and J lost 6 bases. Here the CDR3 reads CASSETGVSQPQHF. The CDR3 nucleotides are TGTGCCAGCAGTGAGACAGGGGTAAGTCAGCCCCAGCATTTT.

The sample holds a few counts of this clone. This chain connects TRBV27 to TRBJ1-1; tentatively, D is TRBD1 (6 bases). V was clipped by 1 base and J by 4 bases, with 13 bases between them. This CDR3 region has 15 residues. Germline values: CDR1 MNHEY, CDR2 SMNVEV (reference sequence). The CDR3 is CASSLFQGPSTEAFF. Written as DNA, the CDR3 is TGTGCCAGCAGTTTATTCCAGGGGCCGAGCACTGAAGCTTTCTTT.